This TCR beta chain was observed in a study of Ad26.COV2.S vaccination and SARS-CoV-2 variants (dated by TCRdb to the early 2020s). In the study overall: Donors in the vaccine arm were drawn from COV1001, a multicentre, randomized, double-blind, placebo-controlled phase I-IIa trial testing Ad26.COV2.S in healthy adults. Ad26.COV2.S was given intramuscularly at 5x10^10 or 1x10^11 viral particles, as a single shot or as two shots 56 days apart. The specificity and breadth of SARS-CoV-2-reactive T cell receptors after Ad26.COV2.S vaccination were assessed by TCRbeta repertoire sequencing. The TCR-sequenced set comprised around 30 samples: some 20 Ad26.COV2.S vaccine recipients, 5 placebo recipients and 8 SARS-CoV-2 convalescent individuals. Trial participants were randomized into five groups of five, in which low-dose or high-dose Ad26.COV2.S was given once or twice, or placebo was given on both occasions. Throughout the experiments and outcome assessment, investigators stayed blinded to trial group allocation. Here is what the overall study found, with its caveats: Substantial breadth of spike-specific CD8+ and CD4+ T cell responses was reported after vaccination. Vaccine and placebo recipients had comparable non-spike TCR breadth, which fits with the vaccine containing only spike. The study was not powered for comparison of responses between vaccine doses or regimens. Ad26.COV2.S recipients had higher spike-specific TCR breadth than placebo recipients (P = 0.0014). According to the authors, total T cell responses may have been underestimated by the TCR breadth and depth analyses.

Comments on this clone: It has no known antigen specificity. No clone much larger than this one lies a single base away; base qualities are absent.

The intended sense of this specimen's treatment or condition label: over 15 received Ad26.COV2.S at low or high dose, single or two shots; about 5 received placebo; per-sample allocation not given. For vaccine and placebo recipients, repertoires were sequenced using samples collected on day 63 after the first injection. In Cohort 1b, fewer than 30 adults aged 18-55 years were enrolled at a single site in Boston, USA, between 29 July and 7 August 2020. Ad26.COV2.S consisted of a replication-incompetent adenovirus type 26 vector by which a prefusion-stabilized SARS-CoV-2 spike protein from the original Wuhan strain was expressed. TCRbeta CDR3 regions were sequenced with the immunoSEQ Assay. After extraction, genomic DNA underwent amplification by bias-controlled multiplex PCR, followed by high-throughput sequencing. Processing in the source paper ran as follows. To quantify the absolute abundance of each unique TCRbeta CDR3 region, sequences were collapsed and filtered. T cell fraction was estimated by normalizing TCRbeta template counts to usable DNA, with usable DNA measured through amplification of reference genes found in all nucleated cells. Repertoire TCRs were annotated as SARS-CoV-2-specific by exact matching of V gene, CDR3 amino acid sequence and J gene to a known reactive TCR set. The reference SARS-CoV-2 TCR set came from MIRA and was filtered for enrichment in COVID-19-positive ImmuneCODE repertoires, removing public or cross-reactive TCRs. Drawing on the MIRA antigens, annotated TCRs were analysed further at the level of specific ORF or position within ORF. Breadth was defined as the number of annotated unique rearrangements divided by the total number of unique productive rearrangements, and depth was defined as the summed frequency of the annotated unique rearrangements. Two-sided Wilcoxon rank-sum tests were applied when comparing TCR breadth between groups. TCRdb took over this immuneACCESS table, retaining in-frame rearrangements with V and J assigned. Such tables are incomplete; in checked studies, under half of the missing clones stem from an unresolved V gene, and the remainder is unexplained. The V and J calls and clone size come from that table; D and trimming were worked out from the DNA. This sample has about 440,000 clones in its table, and roughly 87% of those were observed once. The leading ten clones occupy 13% of the sample.

Here V drops 1 base and J drops 12 bases, and the junction holds 2 bases not matched to any gene. The CDR3, cysteine through phenylalanine, is 14 amino acids long. Only CDR3 DNA is held: 42 bases, read in frame from base 1. The germline V gene provides CDR1 SGHNT and CDR2 YENEEA. The sequence joins TRBV11-3 to TRBJ2-1; 14 bases in the middle match TRBD2. This specimen consisted of peripheral blood, obtained in a trial of Ad26.COV2.S vaccine versus placebo. The clonotype originates from a person between 18 and 59 years old who received the Ad26.COV2.S COVID-19 vaccine or a placebo. CDR3 loop: CASSLGLAGGLQFF. The sequenced DNA: TGTGCCAGCAGCTTAGGACTAGCGGGAGGGCTGCAGTTCTTC.